These 21 T cell receptor beta chains came from one sample sequenced in a study of blood T cell repertoires in COVID-19. The repertoire was sequenced with immunoSEQ multiplex PCR; TCRdb's copy has only in-frame clones and lacks some. Of 150,000 to 200,000 clones listed, around 82% are singletons. Material: peripheral blood. The receptors here all came from a woman aged 40 to 49 with COVID-19, enrolled during active disease.

This clone was detected many times. The chain uses TRBV7-9 and TRBJ1-3; TRBD1 might be the D (5 bases). Germline CDR1 reads SEHNR; CDR2 reads FQNEAQ (reference sequence). There are 16 residues in the CDR3. V lost 1 base, J lost 8 bases, and 18 bases lay in between. CDR3 bases: TGTGCCAGCAGCTTAGGTCTAGGGGCTCAAGTACACACCATATATTTT. Encoded protein: CASSLGLGAQVHTIYF.

V usage is TRBV4-1 and J usage is TRBJ1-2; TRBD1 matches 12 bases. The germline CDR1 and CDR2 sequences are MGHRA and YSYEKL. The CDR3 loop spans 15 amino acids. V gave up 4 bases and J gave up 7 bases; unmatched junction bases: 7. Written as DNA, the CDR3 is TGCGCCAGCAGCCTGGGACAGGGGGCGCGTAGTGGCTACACCTTC. Amino acid sequence: CASSLGQGARSGYTF.

This chain links TRBV5-1 with TRBJ2-3, with D perhaps matching TRBD1 (5 bases). Between the trimmed V and J ends, which lost 0 bases and 3 bases, there was a span of 8 bases. Germline values: CDR1 SGHRS, CDR2 YFSETQ. The CDR3 sequence is 14 residues long. CDR3 region: CASSLGAGTDTQYF. CDR3 DNA: TGCGCCAGCAGCTTGGGGGCAGGGACAGATACGCAGTATTTT.

The rearrangement joins TRBV18 to TRBJ1-1, with D uncertain. This CDR3 region has 13 residues. Germline CDR1 reads KGHSH; CDR2 reads LQKENI. The V end was cut by 2 bases, the J end by 1 base, with 5 bases between. The CDR3 sequence: CASSPTGNTEAFF. The CDR3 DNA follows: TGTGCCAGCTCACCAACGGGGAACACTGAAGCTTTCTTT.

The V and J genes are TRBV4-1 and TRBJ2-5; TRBD1 matches 8 bases. CDR3 length: 12 amino acids. J gave up 8 bases and V 3 bases, and 2 bases lay outside the gene matches. Germline values: CDR1 MGHRA, CDR2 YSYEKL. The DNA of the CDR3 is TGCGCCAGCAGCCATGACAGGGGAACCCAGTACTTC. Its translation is CASSHDRGTQYF.

V and J are TRBV7-3 and TRBJ2-5, with 8 bases identical to TRBD1. The CDR3 length is 15 residues. Germline CDR1 SGHTA, CDR2 FQGTGA. J lost 1 base, V lost 2 bases, and 3 bases had no gene match. CDR3 sequence (DNA): TGTGCCAGCAGCTTACTGGGACAGGTCCAAGAGACCCAGTACTTC. This sequence encodes CASSLLGQVQETQYF. Looking up the rest from reference TRBV7-3 and TRBJ2-5 gives the full variable domain: GAGVSQTPSNKVTEKGKYVELRCDPISGHTALYWYRQSLGQGPEFLIYFQGTGAADDSGLPNDRFFAVRPEGSVSTLKIQRTERGDSAVYLCASSLLGQVQETQYFGPGTRLLVL.

The chain has TRBV9 and TRBJ2-2, with 14 bases matching TRBD2. The germline gives CDR1 SGDLS, CDR2 YYNGEE. V trimming: 1 base; J trimming: 5 bases; junction bases outside the gene matches: 13. The CDR3 consists of 20 residues. The CDR3 region is CASSVRTTTSGRAGTGELFF. The CDR3 region has the DNA TGTGCCAGCAGCGTACGTACGACGACTAGCGGGAGGGCCGGGACCGGGGAGCTGTTTTTT.

The chain joins TRBV9 to TRBJ2-1; a weak D match, TRBD2 (5 bases). CDR1 and CDR2 (germline): SGDLS, YYNGEE. Trimming left V 2 bases short and J 5 bases short, with 8 bases between. The CDR3 runs to 13 residues. The CDR3 loop is CASSVEGNNEQFF. CDR3 DNA sequence: TGTGCCAGCAGCGTCGAGGGCAACAATGAGCAGTTCTTC.

The chain links TRBV3-1 (or the pseudogene TRBV3-2) to TRBJ2-3, with D possibly matching TRBD2 (6 bases). Germline CDR1 LGHDT, CDR2 YNNKEL (reference sequence). The CDR3 length is 13 residues. V was clipped by 1 base and J by 6 bases, with 8 bases between them. CDR3 region: CASSQAGADTQYF. CDR3 coding DNA: TGTGCCAGCAGCCAAGCGGGAGCGGATACGCAGTATTTT.

V usage is TRBV6-5 and J usage is TRBJ2-7; tentative D call: TRBD2 (5 bases). This CDR3 comprises 12 residues. Trimming stripped 6 bases from V and 7 bases from J, with 13 bases between. Germline CDR1 MNHEY, CDR2 SVGAGI. CDR3 sequence reads: CASSWDRGEQYF. The CDR3 region has the DNA TGTGCCAGCAGCTGGGATCGAGGGGAGCAGTACTTC.

The genes are TRBV7-2 and TRBJ2-7, with 16 bases matching TRBD2. V lost 5 bases, J lost 6 bases, and 4 bases stayed unmatched. The CDR3 covers 15 residues. Per the germline V gene, CDR1 is SGHTA and CDR2 is FQGNSA. The DNA of the CDR3 is TGTGCCAGCAGCCATGGGACTAGCGGGAGGGGCGAGCAGTACTTC. Its protein is CASSHGTSGRGEQYF.

This chain joins TRBV9 and TRBJ2-3; D is perhaps TRBD2 (5 bases). V was trimmed by 0 bases and J by 1 base, leaving 9 bases between them. Germline V gene data show CDR1 as SGDLS and CDR2 as YYNGEE. This CDR3 contains 15 residues. CDR3 region: CASSVGGWGTDTQYF. CDR3 nucleotides: TGTGCCAGCAGCGTAGGCGGGTGGGGCACAGATACGCAGTATTTT.

The J gene is TRBJ1-1, the V gene TRBV6-5; D not resolved. V was pared by 7 bases and J by 1 base, with 16 bases between. CDR3 length equals 15 residues. CDR1 MNHEY and CDR2 SVGAGI come from the germline V gene. CDR3 DNA sequence: TGTGCCAGCACTACCGTCAGCGGGGAGAACACTGAAGCTTTCTTT. This codes for CASTTVSGENTEAFF.

The gene calls are TRBV7-9 and TRBJ1-3; no firm D call. Germline V gene data show CDR1 as SEHNR and CDR2 as FQNEAQ (reference sequence). Between the trimmed V and J ends, which lost 5 bases and 0 bases, there was a span of 8 bases. The CDR3 is 14 residues long. The CDR3 nucleotides read TGTGCCAGCAGCCAAACTAGCTCTGGAAACACCATATATTTT. Translating it yields CASSQTSSGNTIYF.

The rearrangement links TRBV27 to TRBJ2-3; D is unclear. The CDR3 is 12 residues long. V lost 2 bases to trimming and J lost 5 bases, with 5 bases between them. Germline CDR1 and CDR2: MNHEY and SMNVEV (reference sequence). The CDR3 is CASSLNKDTQYF. CDR3 coding DNA: TGTGCCAGCAGTTTAAATAAAGATACGCAGTATTTT.

V is TRBV2 and J is TRBJ2-3, with TRBD2 matching 10 bases. The CDR3 extends over 15 amino acids. Trimming cost V 6 bases and J 2 bases; bases outside gene matches: 5. Germline V gives CDR1 SNHLY, CDR2 FYNNEI. The CDR3 sequence: CASRGLAGVTDTQYF. The CDR3 coding sequence is TGTGCCAGCAGGGGGCTAGCGGGGGTCACAGATACGCAGTATTTT.

As to this clone: This sample includes further DNA sequences coding for the same CDR3. The V and J genes are TRBV2 and TRBJ2-2, with 10 bases lining up with TRBD2. V dropped 4 bases and J dropped 2; count of bases not matched to a gene: 1. Germline V gene data show CDR1 as SNHLY and CDR2 as FYNNEI. The CDR3 is made up of 15 amino acids. The DNA of the CDR3 is TGTGCCAGCAGTGGGACTAGCGGAAACACCGGGGAGCTGTTTTTT. Its translation is CASSGTSGNTGELFF. The complete variable domain, with remaining parts taken from reference TRBV2 and TRBJ2-2, reads EPEVTQTPSHQVTQMGQEVILRCVPISNHLYFYWYRQILGQKVEFLVSFYNNEISEKSEIFDDQFSVERPDGSNFTLKIRSTKLEDSAMYFCASSGTSGNTGELFFGEGSRLTVL.

The chain has TRBV5-4 and TRBJ2-5; 14 nucleotides agree with TRBD2. Germline trimming cut 4 bases from V and 5 bases from J; bases unmatched to any gene: 7. Germline CDR1 is SGHNT and CDR2 is YYREEE (reference sequence). The CDR3 is 16 residues long. CDR3 amino acids: CASSIGLAGGHETQYF. CDR3 DNA: TGTGCCAGCAGCATAGGACTAGCGGGGGGACATGAGACCCAGTACTTC.

This chain joins TRBV18 and TRBJ1-1; weak D call: TRBD1 (5 bases). V lost 3 bases, J lost 5 bases, and 10 bases lay in between. Germline values: CDR1 KGHSH, CDR2 LQKENI. CDR3 length equals 13 residues. This CDR3 is CASSPWGTTEAFF. The CDR3 DNA reads as TGTGCCAGCTCACCTTGGGGGACTACTGAAGCTTTCTTT.

The CDR3 DNA follows: TGTGCCTCCAGTTGGGACACTAGCGGGACGTATACGCAGTATTTT. Translating it yields CASSWDTSGTYTQYF. This chain connects TRBV6-5 to TRBJ2-3, with TRBD2 matching over 10 bases. Germline V gene lookup returns CDR1 MNHEY and CDR2 SVGAGI. The V gene end was trimmed by 11 bases and the J gene end by 7 bases; junction bases not matched to a gene: 15. The CDR3 contains 15 residues.

This clone was seen only a few times. The J gene is TRBJ1-3, the V gene TRBV19; D gene uncertain. CDR1 and CDR2 from the germline V gene are LNHDA and SQIVND (reference sequence). The CDR3 has 13 amino acids. Trimming took off 7 bases at V and 1 base at J, with 8 bases between the two ends. Here the CDR3 reads CASKWPSGNTIYF. The CDR3 nucleotides read TGTGCCAGTAAGTGGCCATCTGGAAACACCATATATTTT.